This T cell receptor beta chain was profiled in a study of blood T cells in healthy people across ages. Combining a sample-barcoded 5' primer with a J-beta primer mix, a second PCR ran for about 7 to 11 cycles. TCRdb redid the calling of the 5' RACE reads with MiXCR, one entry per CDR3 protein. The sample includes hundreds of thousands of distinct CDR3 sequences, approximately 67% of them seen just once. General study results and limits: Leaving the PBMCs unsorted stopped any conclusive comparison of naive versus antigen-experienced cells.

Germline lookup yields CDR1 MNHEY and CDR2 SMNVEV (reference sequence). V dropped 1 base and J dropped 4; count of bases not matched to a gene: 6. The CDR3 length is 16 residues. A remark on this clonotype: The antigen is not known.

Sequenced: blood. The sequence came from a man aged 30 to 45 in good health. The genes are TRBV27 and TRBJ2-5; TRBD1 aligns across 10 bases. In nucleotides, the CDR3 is TGTGCCAGCAGTTTATTGACAGGGGGCTCAAGAGAGACCCAGTACTTC. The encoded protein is CASSLLTGGSRETQYF.